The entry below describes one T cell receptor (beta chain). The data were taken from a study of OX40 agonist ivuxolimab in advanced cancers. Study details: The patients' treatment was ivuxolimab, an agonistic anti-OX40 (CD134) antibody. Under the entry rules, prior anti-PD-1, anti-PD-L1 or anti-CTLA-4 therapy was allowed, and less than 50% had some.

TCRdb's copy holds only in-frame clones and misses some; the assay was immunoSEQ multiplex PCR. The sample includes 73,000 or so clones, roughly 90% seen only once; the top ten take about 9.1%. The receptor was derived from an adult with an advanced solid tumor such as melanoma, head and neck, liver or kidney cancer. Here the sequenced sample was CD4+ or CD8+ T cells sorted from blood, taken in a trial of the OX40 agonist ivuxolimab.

The DNA of the CDR3 is TGTGCCAGCAGTTGGACAGGGGGGGGTTGGAGGAATGAGCAGTTCTTC. Protein sequence: CASSWTGGGWRNEQFF. The chain links TRBV6-5 to TRBJ2-1, with TRBD1 identical over 10 bases. CDR3 length: 16 amino acids. Germline CDR1 and CDR2: MNHEY and SVGAGI. The junction had 10 bases not matched to a gene; V was cut back by 4 bases and J by 7 bases.